Listed here are 5 T cell receptor beta chains from one sample, sequenced in a study of T cells in localized non-small cell lung cancer. The protocol was immunoSEQ multiplex PCR, while the TCRdb copy is restricted to in-frame clones and leaves out a portion. The data contain around 24,000 clones, more than 75% of them seen just once; the ten biggest clones take up around 32%. This sample comprised peripheral blood, obtained before any cancer treatment. The receptors derive from a male donor aged 60 or over with stage I squamous cell lung carcinoma.

The chain combines TRBV9 with TRBJ2-1, with 7 nucleotides matching TRBD2. This CDR3 comprises 16 residues. After removal of 0 bases from V and 2 bases from J, the junction contained 5 bases not matched to a gene. Germline CDR1 reads SGDLS; CDR2 reads YYNGEE. The DNA for the CDR3 is TGTGCCAGCAGCGTAGGTGGCGGGAGCCCCTACAATGAGCAGTTCTTC. It encodes CASSVGGGSPYNEQFF. Variable domain in full (rest from reference TRBV9 and TRBJ2-1): DSGVTQTPKHLITATGQRVTLRCSPRSGDLSVYWYQQSLDQGLQFLIQYYNGEERAKGNILERFSAQQFPDLHSELNLSSLELGDSALYFCASSVGGGSPYNEQFFGPGTRLTVL.

The chain employs TRBV4-2 and TRBJ1-6; the D is unclear. Germline CDR1 and CDR2: LGHNA and YNFKEQ. The CDR3 is 19 amino acids. V was clipped by 1 base and J by 7 bases, with 23 bases between them. Written as DNA, the CDR3 is TGTGCCAGCAGCCAAGGTCAGTGGTCCGATTCTCTACTCAATTCACCCCTCCACTTT. Its translation is CASSQGQWSDSLLNSPLHF.

This rearrangement joins TRBV15 to TRBJ2-6; D uncertain. V dropped 0 bases and J dropped 3 bases, with 6 bases sitting between them. Germline V gene sequence: CDR1 LNHNV, CDR2 YYDKDF (reference sequence). The CDR3 length is 15 residues. The DNA of the CDR3 is TGTGCCACCAGCAGAGATCGAAGTGGGGCCAACGTCCTGACTTTC. Its protein product is CATSRDRSGANVLTF.

The J gene is TRBJ1-2, the V gene TRBV5-1, with D hard to call. CDR3 length: 13 amino acids. Germline V gene sequence: CDR1 SGHRS, CDR2 YFSETQ. V was clipped by 0 bases and J by 5 bases, with 8 bases between them. CDR3 sequence (DNA): TGCGCCAGCAGCTTGGACTCGCCTTATGGCTACACCTTC. It encodes CASSLDSPYGYTF.

This rearrangement joins TRBV6-6 to TRBJ2-5; D is possibly TRBD1 (5 bases). Germline CDR1 is MNHNY and CDR2 is SVGAGI (reference sequence). The CDR3 has 13 amino acids. V was cut by 2 bases and J by 9 bases, with 13 bases left in between. The CDR3 reads CASSYAAVGAQYF. CDR3 in DNA: TGTGCCAGCAGTTACGCGGCGGTAGGGGCCCAGTACTTC.